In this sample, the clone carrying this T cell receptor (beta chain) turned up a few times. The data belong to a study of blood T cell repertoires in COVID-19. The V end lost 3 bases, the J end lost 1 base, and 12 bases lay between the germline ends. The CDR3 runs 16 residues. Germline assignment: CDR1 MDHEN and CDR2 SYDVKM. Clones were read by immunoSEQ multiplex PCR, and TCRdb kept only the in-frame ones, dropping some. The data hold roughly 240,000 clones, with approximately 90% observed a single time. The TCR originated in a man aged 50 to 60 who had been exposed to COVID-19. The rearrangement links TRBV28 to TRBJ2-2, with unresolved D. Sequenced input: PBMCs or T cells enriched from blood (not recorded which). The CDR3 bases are TGTGCCAGCAGTTTCACACCGTCTTTGAACACCGGGGAGCTGTTTTTT. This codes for CASSFTPSLNTGELFF.